Below are 16 T cell receptor beta chains sequenced from a single sample in a study of blood T cell repertoires in COVID-19. Clones were read by immunoSEQ multiplex PCR, and TCRdb kept only the in-frame ones, dropping some. The sample records 90,000 to 150,000 clones, roughly three quarters being singletons. Sequencing was performed on peripheral blood. The receptors were gathered from a human donor in a cohort sampled during active COVID-19.

The CDR3 nucleotides are TGTGCCACCAGGGACTTGCCGAGTTACGAGCAGTACTTC. Translation gives CATRDLPSYEQYF. V gene TRBV27 combines with J gene TRBJ2-7; TRBD2 is a possible D gene (6 bases). Trimming took off 10 bases at V and 4 bases at J, with 17 bases between the two ends. Germline-derived CDR1 and CDR2 are MNHEY and SMNVEV (reference sequence). The CDR3 consists of 13 residues.

The chain combines TRBV18 with TRBJ2-7; 10 bases are shared with TRBD1. Germline V gene data show CDR1 as KGHSH and CDR2 as LQKENI. CDR3 length equals 14 residues. The V and J ends lost 2 bases and 2 bases, in that order; junction bases with no gene match: 0. CDR3 protein: CASSPGQGAYEQYF. DNA of the CDR3: TGTGCCAGCTCACCAGGACAGGGGGCCTACGAGCAGTACTTC. Full variable domain (missing parts from reference TRBV18 and TRBJ2-7): NAGVMQNPRHLVRRRGQEARLRCSPMKGHSHVYWYRQLPEEGLKFMVYLQKENIIDESGMPKERFSAEFPKEGPSILRIQQVVRGDSAAYFCASSPGQGAYEQYFGPGTRLTVT.

As for this clone: At one boundary the junction diverges from the germline segment, which might be a read error. The chain employs TRBV28 and TRBJ1-4, with D maybe TRBD1 (5 bases). CDR1 is MDHEN and CDR2 is SYDVKM in the germline V gene. The CDR3 is 13 residues long. For the CDR3, the DNA is TGTGCCAGCGGGGGGGAAACTGATGAAAAACTGTTTTTT. Protein: CASGGETDEKLFF.

The chain combines TRBV10-3 with TRBJ2-1; TRBD2 agrees at 9 bases. V was pared by 0 bases and J by 0 bases, with 6 bases of the junction left unmatched. Germline lookup yields CDR1 ENHRY and CDR2 SYGVKD. The length of the CDR3 is 18 residues. DNA of the CDR3: TGTGCCATCAGTGAGTCGCTTCTAGCGGGGAGCTCCTACAATGAGCAGTTCTTC. Protein: CAISESLLAGSSYNEQFF.

The rearrangement uses TRBV30 and TRBJ2-7; D is possibly TRBD1 (8 bases). Germline CDR1 reads GTSNPN; CDR2 reads SVGIG (reference sequence). Trimming pared 0 bases from V and 7 bases from J, leaving 22 bases between. The CDR3 has 16 residues. CDR3 coding DNA: TGTGCCTGGAGTGTTTTCAGGGGGCGGGAGTCCGAGGAGCAGTACTTC. Translated, it gives CAWSVFRGRESEEQYF.

The chain combines TRBV29-1 with TRBJ1-2, with TRBD1 identical over 8 bases. Germline V CDR1 and CDR2: SQVTM, ANQGSEA. The CDR3 consists of 14 residues. The trim removed 5 bases at V and 6 bases at J, leaving 11 bases unmatched. The CDR3: CSVNHQGALDGYTF. CDR3 bases: TGCAGCGTTAATCACCAGGGGGCTTTGGATGGCTACACCTTC.

The chain has TRBV7-8 and TRBJ2-7, with TRBD1 matching over 10 bases. J was trimmed by 2 bases and V by 5 bases; bases with no gene match: 3. CDR3 length: 14 residues. CDR1 SGHVS and CDR2 FQNEAQ come from the germline V gene. The CDR3 nucleotides are TGTGCCAGCAGCGTGGGACAGGGGCCCTACGAGCAGTACTTC. It specifies CASSVGQGPYEQYF.

This clone appeared many times. V gene TRBV27 combines with J gene TRBJ2-7; tentative D call: TRBD2 (5 bases). This CDR3 is built from 13 residues. V was shortened by 7 bases and J by 1 base, with 11 bases between the two germline ends. Germline assignment: CDR1 MNHEY and CDR2 SMNVEV (reference sequence). The CDR3 here is CASKPGGSYEQYF. CDR3 DNA sequence: TGTGCCAGCAAACCCGGAGGTTCCTACGAGCAGTACTTC.

The rearrangement joins TRBV2 to TRBJ1-6; D may be TRBD1 (5 bases). The germline V gene encodes CDR1 SNHLY and CDR2 FYNNEI. V lost 6 bases and J lost 10, with 19 bases in between. This CDR3 comprises 15 residues. CDR3 amino acids: CASSQWGGGESPLHF. CDR3 coding DNA: TGTGCCAGCAGCCAATGGGGGGGAGGAGAATCACCCCTCCACTTT.

CDR3 DNA sequence: TGTGCCAGCAGTTCCAGAGGTGCTAGCGGTGAATACGAGCAGTACTTC. Translation: CASSSRGASGEYEQYF. The chain couples TRBV6-5 to TRBJ2-7, with 7 nucleotides matching TRBD2. The CDR3 sequence is 16 residues long. CDR1 is MNHEY, CDR2 SVGAGI, per germline. The junction had 13 bases not matched to a gene; V was cut back by 4 bases and J by 4 bases.

The chain combines TRBV28 with TRBJ2-4; 9 bases map to TRBD1. CDR1 and CDR2 from the germline V gene are MDHEN and SYDVKM. The junction had 14 bases not matched to a gene; V was cut back by 6 bases and J by 8 bases. The CDR3 is made up of 16 amino acids. CDR3 coding DNA: TGTGCCAGCAGCTCCGGGGACAGGGTAGTTTCGGACATTCAGTACTTC. Encoded protein: CASSSGDRVVSDIQYF.

The sample holds a few counts of this clone. The V and J genes are TRBV7-8 and TRBJ1-1; 7 nucleotides agree with TRBD1. Per germline, CDR1 SGHVS and CDR2 FQNEAQ. Losses at the gene ends were 5 bases for V and 4 bases for J; bases not matched to a gene: 10. The CDR3 contains 15 residues. The CDR3 loop reads CASSTDRVGSTEAFF. The CDR3 region has the DNA TGTGCCAGCAGCACCGACAGGGTAGGGAGCACTGAAGCTTTCTTT.

The V and J genes are TRBV19 and TRBJ1-4; unclear D gene. Germline CDR1 LNHDA, CDR2 SQIVND (reference sequence). This CDR3 is built from 15 residues. Trimming left V 3 bases short and J 8 bases short, with 16 bases between. The CDR3 DNA is TGTGCCAGTAGTATTCCACAAACCTTGGGCGAAAAACTGTTTTTT. Protein: CASSIPQTLGEKLFF.

The rearrangement links TRBV11-3 to TRBJ2-7; a possible D gene is TRBD1 (7 bases). Germline V gene lookup returns CDR1 SGHNT and CDR2 YENEEA. The germline V and J ends were trimmed by 8 bases and 1 base, with 18 bases remaining between them. CDR3 length: 15 residues. CDR3 bases: TGTGCCAGCTCCAGGGCAGGGGGGCTGTCCTACGAGCAGTACTTC. Its protein product is CASSRAGGLSYEQYF.

This clone came up once. The chain uses TRBV6-5 and TRBJ2-4, with TRBD2 identical over 11 bases. The CDR3 is 16 amino acids. The junction had 3 bases not matched to a gene; V was cut back by 2 bases and J by 3 bases. Germline assignment: CDR1 MNHEY and CDR2 SVGAGI. CDR3 in amino acids: CASSYRLAGGKNIQYF. The CDR3 DNA reads TGTGCCAGCAGTTACAGGCTAGCGGGGGGCAAAAACATTCAGTACTTC.

This clone has a handful of counts. The gene calls are TRBV7-9 and TRBJ2-6; the D gene is possibly TRBD1 (6 bases). Germline V CDR1 and CDR2: SEHNR, FQNEAQ (reference sequence). The CDR3 consists of 14 residues. V dropped 3 bases and J dropped 4 bases, with 7 bases sitting between them. CDR3 protein: CASSLGAGANVLTF. DNA for the CDR3: TGTGCCAGCAGCTTGGGGGCCGGGGCCAACGTCCTGACTTTC.